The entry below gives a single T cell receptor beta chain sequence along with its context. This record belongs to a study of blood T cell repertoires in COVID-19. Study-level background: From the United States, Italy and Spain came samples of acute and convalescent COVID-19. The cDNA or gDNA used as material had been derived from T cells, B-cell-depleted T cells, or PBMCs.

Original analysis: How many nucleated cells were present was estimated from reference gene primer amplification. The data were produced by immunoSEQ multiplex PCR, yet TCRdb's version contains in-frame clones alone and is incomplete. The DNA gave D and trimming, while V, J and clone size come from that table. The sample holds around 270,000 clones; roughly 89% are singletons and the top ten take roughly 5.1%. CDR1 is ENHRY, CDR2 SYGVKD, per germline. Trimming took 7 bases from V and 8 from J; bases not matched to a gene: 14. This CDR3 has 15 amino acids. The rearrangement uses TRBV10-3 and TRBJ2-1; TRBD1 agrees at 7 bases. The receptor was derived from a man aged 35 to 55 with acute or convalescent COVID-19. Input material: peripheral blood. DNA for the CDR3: TGTGCCATCAATCCAGGGACAGCCTTGGGGGATGAGCAGTTCTTC. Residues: CAINPGTALGDEQFF.